The rows below give T cell receptor beta chains drawn from one sample of a study of blood T cell repertoires in COVID-19. The table came from immunoSEQ multiplex PCR; TCRdb's copy has only in-frame clones and leaves some out. The repertoire holds 180,000 or so clones, with around 88% as singletons. Material: PBMCs or T cells enriched from blood (not recorded which). The origin of the receptors is a man aged 35 to 55 with acute COVID-19. The CDR3 runs from the conserved cysteine through the conserved F or W. D genes are given only for firm matches. A clone size is listed for some rows: how often the clone was seen (once, few, many), or a class if it is expanded.

few,TRBJ2-7,TRBD1,TRBV12-3/TRBV12-4,CASSRQGRYEQYF,TGTGCCAGCAGTCGACAGGGGCGGTACGAGCAGTACTTC
NA,TRBJ1-6,NA,TRBV7-8,CASSHPGVSPLHF,TGTGCCAGCAGCCATCCAGGGGTATCACCCCTCCACTTT
NA,TRBJ2-7,NA,TRBV10-1,CASRFREEQYF,TGCGCCAGCAGATTCCGGGAAGAGCAGTACTTC
NA,TRBJ1-3,NA,TRBV4-3,CASSHGGREGNTIYF,TGCGCCAGCAGCCATGGGGGCAGGGAGGGAAACACCATATATTTT
NA,TRBJ2-5,NA,TRBV27,CASSAGLSGGGETQYF,TGTGCCAGCAGCGCCGGTCTTAGCGGTGGGGGAGAGACCCAGTACTTC
NA,TRBJ1-6,NA,TRBV14,CASSLGGDSPLHF,TGTGCCAGCAGCCTCGGGGGGGATTCACCCCTCCACTTT
NA,TRBJ1-2,NA,TRBV4-3,CASSQEFYSSYGYTF,TGCGCCAGCAGCCAAGAATTTTATAGCAGCTATGGCTACACCTTC
NA,TRBJ2-1,NA,TRBV5-1,CASSRGGGPLNEQFF,TGCGCCAGCAGCCGAGGAGGGGGCCCCCTTAATGAGCAGTTCTTC
NA,TRBJ1-1,NA,TRBV16,CASSQSGAMNTEAFF,TGTGCCAGCAGCCAATCTGGGGCAATGAACACTGAAGCTTTCTTT
NA,TRBJ1-2,TRBD1,TRBV10-3,CAISDATGGDGYTF,TGTGCCATCAGTGACGCGACAGGGGGCGATGGCTACACCTTC
NA,TRBJ2-7,TRBD2,TRBV5-4,CASSLDSGSHEQYF,TGTGCCAGCAGCTTGGACAGCGGGAGCCACGAGCAGTACTTC
NA,TRBJ2-7,TRBD1,TRBV30,CAWSTHSGTGSF,TGTGCCTGGAGCACCCACTCCGGGACAGGGAGCTTC
NA,TRBJ2-1,TRBD1,TRBV5-1,CASSPETGVWNEQFF,TGCGCCAGCAGCCCCGAGACAGGGGTGTGGAATGAGCAGTTCTTC
few,TRBJ1-6,NA,TRBV6-6,CASSSLGGEGATPLHF,TGTGCCAGCAGTAGCCTCGGAGGAGAGGGAGCTACACCCCTCCACTTT
NA,TRBJ1-5,TRBD1,TRBV27,CASSPAGGRGQPQHF,TGTGCCAGCAGTCCGGCAGGGGGGAGAGGACAGCCCCAGCATTTT
NA,TRBJ1-4,TRBD1,TRBV5-4,CASSPGQTSNEKLFF,TGTGCCAGCAGCCCGGGACAGACCTCTAATGAAAAACTGTTTTTT
NA,TRBJ2-1,NA,TRBV14,CASSQRKAGEQFF,TGTGCCAGCAGCCAACGGAAGGCAGGGGAGCAGTTCTTC
few,TRBJ1-5,NA,TRBV24-1,CATARQGNQPQHF,TGTGCCACCGCGCGTCAGGGTAATCAGCCCCAGCATTTT
NA,TRBJ2-1,NA,TRBV6-2/TRBV6-3,CASSPSEAREKFF,TGTGCCAGCAGTCCCAGCGAGGCGAGGGAAAAGTTCTTC
NA,TRBJ2-7,TRBD2,TRBV6-5,CASSSLAGGSYEQYF,TGTGCCAGCAGCTCACTAGCGGGAGGCTCCTACGAGCAGTACTTC
NA,TRBJ1-2,TRBD1,TRBV7-6,CASSIGTGGASGYTF,TGTGCCAGCAGCATAGGGACAGGGGGCGCGTCAGGCTACACCTTC
NA,TRBJ2-7,TRBD2,TRBV2,CASRGTSEVYEQYF,TGTGCCAGCAGGGGGACTAGCGAGGTGTACGAGCAGTACTTC
NA,TRBJ1-4,TRBD1,TRBV2,CASSESNRGDNEKLFF,TGTGCCAGCAGTGAGTCAAACAGGGGGGATAATGAAAAACTGTTTTTT
NA,TRBJ2-1,TRBD2,TRBV9,CASSWGTSEYNEQFF,TGTGCCAGCAGCTGGGGGACTAGCGAGTACAATGAGCAGTTCTTC
NA,TRBJ1-2,NA,TRBV27,CASSSHSYPNYGYTF,TGTGCCAGCAGTTCCCACAGTTATCCTAACTATGGCTACACCTTC
NA,TRBJ1-1,NA,TRBV5-5,CASSLQGNTEAFF,TGTGCCAGCAGCTTGCAGGGGAACACTGAAGCTTTCTTT
NA,TRBJ1-3,NA,TRBV28,CASFTWRASLGNTIYF,TGTGCCAGCTTTACATGGAGGGCCTCTCTGGGAAACACCATATATTTT
NA,TRBJ1-2,NA,TRBV24-1,CATYGGVNYGYTF,TGTGCCACCTACGGCGGGGTGAACTATGGCTACACCTTC
NA,TRBJ1-2,NA,TRBV19,CASSPPGKWGYTF,TGTGCCAGTAGCCCTCCCGGGAAATGGGGCTACACCTTC
NA,TRBJ2-3,NA,TRBV7-2,CASSLAVGEADTQYF,TGTGCCAGCAGCTTAGCGGTAGGAGAGGCAGATACGCAGTATTTT
once,TRBJ2-1,TRBD1,TRBV6-5,CASRQQGNEQFF,TGTGCCAGCAGACAACAGGGGAATGAGCAGTTCTTC
few,TRBJ1-1,TRBD1,TRBV19,CASSTGQVLNTEAFF,TGTGCCAGTAGTACCGGACAGGTTTTGAACACTGAAGCTTTCTTT
NA,TRBJ1-2,TRBD1,TRBV5-1,CASSLGGTGGYGYTF,TGCGCCAGCAGCTTGGGAGGGACAGGGGGCTATGGCTACACCTTC
NA,TRBJ2-2,NA,TRBV6-5,CASSYSGSGAGELFF,TGTGCCAGCAGTTACTCTGGCTCGGGGGCCGGGGAGCTGTTTTTT
NA,TRBJ1-5,NA,TRBV2,CAGGVTGGHSNQPQHF,TGTGCCGGGGGGGTGACAGGAGGCCATAGCAATCAGCCCCAGCATTTT
NA,TRBJ2-4,NA,TRBV6-4,CASSAGTDGTLAKNIQYF,TGTGCCAGCAGTGCCGGGACTGACGGAACTTTAGCCAAAAACATTCAGTACTTC
NA,TRBJ2-7,NA,TRBV21-1,CASSKTLGLAGGSPYEQYF,TGTGCCAGCAGCAAAACCCTCGGACTAGCGGGAGGGAGCCCGTACGAGCAGTACTTC
NA,TRBJ2-7,NA,TRBV7-9,CASSQDSSYEQYF,TGTGCCAGCAGCCAAGACTCCTCCTACGAGCAGTACTTC
NA,TRBJ2-1,TRBD2,TRBV4-1,CASSQTREGRNEQFF,TGCGCCAGCAGCCAGACGCGGGAGGGCCGTAATGAGCAGTTCTTC
NA,TRBJ1-5,NA,TRBV28,CASSFRDSNQPQHF,TGTGCCAGCAGTTTTAGAGATAGCAATCAGCCCCAGCATTTT
once,TRBJ2-7,TRBD1,TRBV6-1,CASSDQGARIYEQYF,TGTGCCAGCAGTGATCAGGGGGCCCGCATCTACGAGCAGTACTTC
NA,TRBJ2-5,TRBD2,TRBV7-3,CASSSYPSGETQYF,TGTGCCAGCAGCTCTTATCCTAGCGGGGAGACCCAGTACTTC
NA,TRBJ2-7,TRBD1,TRBV19,CASGSATGPYEQYF,TGTGCCAGTGGGAGCGCGACAGGGCCCTACGAGCAGTACTTC
NA,TRBJ1-1,NA,TRBV20-1,CSASSFGGGRNTEAFF,TGCAGTGCTAGTTCCTTTGGCGGGGGAAGGAACACTGAAGCTTTCTTT
NA,TRBJ1-1,NA,TRBV27,CASSLERNTEAFF,TGTGCCAGCAGTTTAGAGAGGAACACTGAAGCTTTCTTT
NA,TRBJ1-5,NA,TRBV2,CASSTGNQPQHF,TGTGCCAGCTCGACAGGCAATCAGCCCCAGCATTTT
NA,TRBJ2-7,NA,TRBV28,CASSHGTGYEQYF,TGTGCCAGCAGTCACGGGACTGGCTACGAGCAGTACTTC